This entry is about one T cell receptor beta chain. Its specificity is unknown. This sample is part of a study of beta chain features in type 1 diabetes. Study results and caveats: For Type 1 diabetes patients, all four CD4+ subsets carried TCRB CDR3s that were moderately but significantly shorter.

CDR3 size: 14 residues. Germline V gene lookup returns CDR1 SGHTA and CDR2 FQGNSA. V dropped 5 bases and J dropped 11 bases, with 21 bases sitting between them. Since all of the isolated RNA was reverse transcribed, expressed TCRB transcripts were what got sequenced. Repertoires were generated with immunoSEQ multiplex PCR, while TCRdb's copy carries only in-frame clones and drops some. The table records about 260,000 clones, approximately 25% of them present only once. The sequence was obtained from a woman aged 25 to 39 with type 1 diabetes. The J gene is TRBJ1-2, the V gene TRBV7-2; D remains unclear. Sequenced material: naive CD4+ T cells from blood. CDR3 protein: CASSLTGIRSGYTF. The DNA of the CDR3 is TGTGCCAGCAGCCTAACCGGGATCAGGTCGGGTTACACCTTC. Filled out from reference TRBV7-2 and TRBJ1-2, the complete variable domain reads GAGVSQSPSNKVTEKGKDVELRCDPISGHTALYWYRQSLGQGLEFLIYFQGNSAPDKSGLPSDRFSAERTGGSVSTLTIQRTQQEDSAVYLCASSLTGIRSGYTFGSGTRLTVV.